This TCR beta chain was captured in a study of regulatory T cells in long-lasting Graves disease. Stated time point: persistent/refractory GD, antithyroid drugs over 5 years with positive TRAb. PBMC-derived RNA was used for the TCR library. Whole-study findings and limits: Those with persistent Graves' had less TCR diversity than newly diagnosed patients. TRBV28, TRBJ1-2 and TRBJ2-5 were favored in persistent disease. Thyroid tissue was not studied; only peripheral blood was.

The CDR3 covers 14 residues. CDR1 and CDR2 (germline): SNHLY, FYNNEI. V was pared by 6 bases and J by 4 bases, with 13 bases between. This clonotype was detected only once. The antigen remains undetermined. With a much larger clone just one base away, this may be a read error. The final CDR3 position lacks the conserved phenylalanine or tryptophan, pointing to a likely read error. TCR beta libraries were built with iRepertoire HTBI primers and Arm-PCR of CDR3 regions. Original analysis: Gene usage covered about 62 TRBV and some 13 TRBJ segments. TCRdb re-derived calls from the multiplex PCR reads in MiXCR, one entry per CDR3 protein. TCRdb assigned the V and J calls; the authors' analysis was not used. The table has around 450,000 distinct CDR3 sequences, about 22% seen once; the top ten hold 7% to 9%.

The chain is built from TRBV2 and TRBJ1-5, with a tentative D call TRBD1 (6 bases). Source: peripheral blood mononuclear cells (PBMCs), taken when the disease was refractory, from a patient treated with antithyroid drugs. This receptor was identified in a female donor with Graves disease. The CDR3 spells CASSLYRENQPQHL. DNA for the CDR3: TGTGCCAGCAGCCTCTACAGGGAGAATCAGCCCCAGCATCTT.